This T cell receptor (beta chain) was sequenced in a study of OX40 agonist ivuxolimab in advanced cancers. The CDR3 has 15 amino acids. Trimming took 6 bases from V and 1 from J, leaving 13 bases between them. Germline CDR1 reads MRHNA; CDR2 reads SNTAGT. Profiled with immunoSEQ multiplex PCR; TCRdb holds only in-frame clones, not every one. The table has roughly 90,000 clones, under 95% seen once. This receptor was obtained from an adult with an advanced solid tumor such as melanoma, head and neck, liver or kidney cancer. This material consisted of CD4+ or CD8+ T cells sorted from blood, taken in a trial of the OX40 agonist ivuxolimab. V is TRBV6-4 and J is TRBJ1-5, with no clear D. CDR3 bases: TGTGCCAGCAGGGCTACAGCGTCAAGCAATCAGCCCCAGCATTTT. Translation gives CASRATASSNQPQHF.